The 19 T cell receptor beta chains presented below share a single source sample, sequenced in a study of shared clonotypes between healthy human individuals. Sequenced by immunoSEQ multiplex PCR; TCRdb stores in-frame clones only, minus some. The data show under 80,000 clones, about 65% seen once. The source material was memory CD8+ T cells sorted from blood. Subset: CD45RO+ cells pooled with CCR7-negative TemRA cells. Receptor source: a man younger than 45 in good health.

This clone was recorded a few times. CDR3 region: CASSHNSPNQPQHF. CDR3 DNA sequence: TGTGCCAGCAGCCACAACTCCCCAAATCAGCCCCAGCATTTT. The V and J genes are TRBV7-9 and TRBJ1-5; D is undetermined. V dropped 5 bases and J dropped 4 bases, with 12 bases sitting between them. The germline V gene encodes CDR1 SEHNR and CDR2 FQNEAQ (reference sequence). The CDR3 covers 14 residues.

The rearrangement joins TRBV4-1 to TRBJ2-7; D gene uncertain. Germline assignment: CDR1 MGHRA and CDR2 YSYEKL. The germline V and J ends were trimmed by 4 bases and 6 bases, with 16 bases remaining between them. This CDR3 is 14 amino acids long. The CDR3 coding sequence is TGCGCCAGCAGCCCTACGGGCACGCTGGGCGAGCAGTACTTC. Translation: CASSPTGTLGEQYF.

The genes are TRBV7-9 and TRBJ2-5; a weak D match, TRBD2 (7 bases). Germline assignment: CDR1 SEHNR and CDR2 FQNEAQ (reference sequence). The CDR3 contains 18 residues. The V end was cut by 5 bases, the J end by 0 bases, with 22 bases between. The CDR3, as DNA: TGTGCCAGCAGCGCCCACGGGGGGCTCGAGGGGTACCAAGAGACCCAGTACTTC. It codes for CASSAHGGLEGYQETQYF.

The rearrangement joins TRBV7-8 to TRBJ2-5; TRBD1 agrees at 10 bases. Germline values: CDR1 SGHVS, CDR2 FQNEAQ. The CDR3 is made up of 16 amino acids. V lost 3 bases to trimming and J lost 0 bases; unmatched junction nucleotides: 4. CDR3 amino acids: CASSLADRGYQETQYF. The CDR3 DNA reads as TGTGCCAGCAGCTTGGCGGACAGGGGGTACCAAGAGACCCAGTACTTC.

This clone was counted a few times. This chain joins TRBV27 and TRBJ2-2; 10 bases match TRBD2. Germline CDR1 and CDR2: MNHEY and SMNVEV (reference sequence). The CDR3 contains 17 residues. The V and J ends lost 2 bases and 4 bases, in that order; junction bases with no gene match: 7. CDR3 sequence (DNA): TGTGCCAGCAGTTTACAGGTGGGACTAGCGACCACCGGGGAGCTGTTTTTT. Residues: CASSLQVGLATTGELFF.

This chain joins TRBV7-2 and TRBJ2-1; D is uncertain. V lost 6 bases, J lost 5 bases, and 20 bases lay in between. The length of the CDR3 is 16 residues. Germline CDR1 reads SGHTA; CDR2 reads FQGNSA. The CDR3 region has the DNA TGTGCCAGCAGTTTGGGTGCGCGCCTTACCCACAATGAGCAGTTCTTC. Translated, it gives CASSLGARLTHNEQFF.

This sequence joins TRBV9 and TRBJ2-3; 8 bases are shared with TRBD1. The V segment lost 4 bases and the J segment 2 bases; nucleotides outside the gene matches: 3. The length of the CDR3 is 14 residues. Germline values: CDR1 SGDLS, CDR2 YYNGEE. The CDR3 sequence: CASSQGQDTDTQYF. For the CDR3, the DNA is TGTGCCAGCAGCCAGGGACAGGACACAGATACGCAGTATTTT.

The CDR3 DNA is TGTGCCAGCAGTGACTCCTCGGGACAAGACCACAATGAGCAGTTCTTC. It translates to CASSDSSGQDHNEQFF. The rearrangement uses TRBV6-4 and TRBJ2-1; D is possibly TRBD1 (6 bases). Trimming stripped 0 bases from V and 5 bases from J, with 14 bases between. Germline V CDR1 and CDR2: MRHNA, SNTAGT. The CDR3 is 16 amino acids.

The chain has TRBV28 and TRBJ2-7, with 8 bases matching TRBD2. With V trimmed by 1 base and J by 2 bases, 7 bases remained unmatched. Germline V gene data show CDR1 as MDHEN and CDR2 as SYDVKM. This CDR3 region has 16 residues. CDR3 DNA: TGTGCCAGCAGTTTATTAGCGGGGAATGCGCCCTACGAGCAGTACTTC. Its protein product is CASSLLAGNAPYEQYF.

This chain uses TRBV10-3 with TRBJ2-7; no firm D call. The V and J ends lost 6 bases and 0 bases respectively, with 6 bases between them. Germline-derived CDR1 and CDR2 are ENHRY and SYGVKD. The length of the CDR3 is 12 residues. Here the CDR3 DNA reads TGTGCCATCAGGGACGGCTCCTACGAGCAGTACTTC. Translating it yields CAIRDGSYEQYF.

The table lists this clone with a few counts. The gene calls are TRBV30 and TRBJ1-1, with D unclear. CDR1 GTSNPN and CDR2 SVGIG come from the germline V gene (reference sequence). The CDR3 is 14 amino acids. The ends were cut back, 1 base at V and 2 bases at J, with 11 bases in the middle. In nucleotides, the CDR3 is TGTGCCTGGAGTGGCCGGGCCCTTAACACTGAAGCTTTCTTT. Protein sequence: CAWSGRALNTEAFF. Using reference TRBV30 and TRBJ1-1 for the parts outside the CDR3, the full variable domain is SQTIHQWPATLVQPVGSPLSLECTVEGTSNPNLYWYRQAAGRGLQLLFYSVGIGQISSEVPQNLSASRPQDRQFILSSKKLLLSDSGFYLCAWSGRALNTEAFFGQGTRLTVV.

This clone was seen a single time. At one end, the junction sequence differs from germline, possibly due to a read error. The genes are TRBV30 and TRBJ1-2; TRBD1 might be the D (6 bases). The CDR3 spans 11 residues. CDR1 and CDR2 (germline): GTSNPN, SVGIG (reference sequence). The DNA for the CDR3 is TGTGCCTGGAGTGTACAAAACAGGGCGAGCTTC. This translates into CAWSVQNRASF.

The genes are TRBV18 and TRBJ2-5; unclear D gene. CDR3 length equals 14 residues. The ends were cut back, 2 bases at V and 4 bases at J, with 11 bases in the middle. Germline V gene lookup returns CDR1 KGHSH and CDR2 LQKENI. CDR3: CASSPTERTETQYF. DNA of the CDR3: TGTGCCAGCTCACCAACTGAGCGCACAGAGACCCAGTACTTC.

The V call is TRBV27, the J call TRBJ2-7; TRBD2 matches 7 bases. The CDR3 covers 14 residues. Trimming cost V 4 bases and J 4 bases; bases outside gene matches: 7. Germline V CDR1 and CDR2: MNHEY, SMNVEV (reference sequence). CDR3 sequence (DNA): TGTGCCAGCAGTTATGGCGGGAGTGGGTACGAGCAGTACTTC. Its protein product is CASSYGGSGYEQYF.

The rearrangement uses TRBV25-1 and TRBJ2-7, with no clear D. CDR1 is MGHDK, CDR2 SYGVNS, per germline. V lost 2 bases and J 5 bases, leaving 19 bases between the germline ends. CDR3 length: 16 amino acids. The CDR3 bases are TGTGCCAGCAGTGAAAAGTTTACCTACGAAGGGAACGAGCAGTACTTC. Translation: CASSEKFTYEGNEQYF.

This clone showed up just once. The V call is TRBV19, the J call TRBJ2-3; 9 bases are a match to TRBD2. The CDR3 contains 15 residues. Trimming cost V 4 bases and J 6 bases; bases outside gene matches: 8. Germline assignment: CDR1 LNHDA and CDR2 SQIVND (reference sequence). CDR3 DNA: TGTGCCAGTAGTACCCCCGGCGCGGGAGGGGATACGCAGTATTTT. Translation gives CASSTPGAGGDTQYF.

The gene calls are TRBV25-1 and TRBJ2-3; D gene unclear. The germline gives CDR1 MGHDK, CDR2 SYGVNS. V lost 1 base and J 6 bases, leaving 11 bases between the germline ends. The CDR3 length is 14 residues. The CDR3 nucleotides read TGTGCCAGCAGTGAATTTGGAAGTTTGGATACGCAGTATTTT. Amino acids: CASSEFGSLDTQYF.

J is TRBJ2-1 and V is TRBV4-1, with 10 bases fitting TRBD2. Unmatched junction bases numbered 10, after V lost 7 bases and J lost 4 bases. This CDR3 is 16 amino acids long. Germline values: CDR1 MGHRA, CDR2 YSYEKL. The CDR3 here is CASNQREGLNYNEQFF. As DNA, the CDR3 is TGCGCCAGCAACCAGCGGGAGGGCCTCAATTACAATGAGCAGTTCTTC.

This clone was observed a handful of times. J is TRBJ2-7 and V is TRBV7-8, with D maybe TRBD1 (5 bases). Trimming cost V 0 bases and J 2 bases, with 8 bases left between them. This CDR3 spans 14 amino acids. Germline V CDR1 and CDR2: SGHVS, FQNEAQ. CDR3 sequence: CASSLAGRAYEQYF. DNA of the CDR3: TGTGCCAGCAGCTTAGCGGGCAGGGCCTACGAGCAGTACTTC.